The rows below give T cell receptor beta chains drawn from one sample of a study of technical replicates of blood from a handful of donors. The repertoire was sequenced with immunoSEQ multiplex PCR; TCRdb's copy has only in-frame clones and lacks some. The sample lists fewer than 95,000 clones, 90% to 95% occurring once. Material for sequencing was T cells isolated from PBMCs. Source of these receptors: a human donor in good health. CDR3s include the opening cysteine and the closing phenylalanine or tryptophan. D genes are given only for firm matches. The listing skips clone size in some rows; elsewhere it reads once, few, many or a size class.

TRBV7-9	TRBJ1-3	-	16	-	CASSTQKTGWGNTIYF	TGTGCCAGCAGCACCCAAAAAACAGGGTGGGGAAACACCATATATTTT
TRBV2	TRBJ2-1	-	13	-	CASTRGDGRGQFF	TGTGCCAGCACAAGGGGAGACGGGAGAGGGCAGTTCTTC
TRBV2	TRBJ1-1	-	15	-	CASSESGLSLSEAFF	TGTGCCAGCAGTGAGTCCGGGTTGAGTTTGTCTGAAGCTTTCTTT
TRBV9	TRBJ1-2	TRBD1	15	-	CASSPSGQRPSGYTF	TGTGCCAGCAGCCCGTCGGGACAGCGCCCGAGTGGCTACACCTTC
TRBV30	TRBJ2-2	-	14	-	CAWRVAGGSGELFF	TGTGCCTGGAGAGTGGCAGGGGGGTCCGGGGAGCTGTTTTTT
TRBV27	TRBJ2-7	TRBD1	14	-	CASSTTRTGGEQYF	TGTGCCAGCAGTACAACTCGGACAGGGGGCGAGCAGTACTTC
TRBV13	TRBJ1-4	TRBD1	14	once	CASSFGTVSEKLFF	TGTGCCAGCAGCTTCGGGACAGTTAGTGAAAAACTGTTTTTT
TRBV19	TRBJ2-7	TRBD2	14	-	CASSMGGGIYEQYF	TGTGCCAGTAGTATGGGCGGGGGAATCTACGAGCAGTACTTC
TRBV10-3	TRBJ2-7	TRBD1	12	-	CAIRQGADEQYF	TGTGCCATCAGGCAGGGGGCGGACGAGCAGTACTTC
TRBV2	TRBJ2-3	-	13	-	CASSFIGRDTQYF	TGTGCCAGCAGTTTCATAGGGAGAGATACGCAGTATTTT
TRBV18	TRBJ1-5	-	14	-	CASSDYKGNQPQHF	TGTGCCAGCTCAGACTACAAGGGCAATCAGCCCCAGCATTTT
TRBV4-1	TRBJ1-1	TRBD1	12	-	CASSQPGQKAFF	TGCGCCAGCAGCCAACCGGGACAGAAAGCTTTCTTT
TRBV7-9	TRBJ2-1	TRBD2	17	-	CASSLGTSGSSYNEQFF	TGTGCCAGCAGCTTAGGGACTAGCGGAAGCTCCTACAATGAGCAGTTCTTC
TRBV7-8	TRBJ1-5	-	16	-	CASSLSGDPGNQPQHF	TGTGCCAGCAGCTTATCGGGGGACCCCGGAAACCAGCCCCAGCATTTT
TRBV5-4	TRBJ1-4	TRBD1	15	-	CASSNRGGRREKLFF	TGTGCCAGCAGCAACAGGGGGGGGCGTCGCGAAAAACTGTTTTTT
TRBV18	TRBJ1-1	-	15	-	CASSRDPGRDTEAFF	TGTGCCAGCTCACGGGACCCAGGGAGGGACACTGAAGCTTTCTTT
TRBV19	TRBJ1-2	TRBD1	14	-	CASSMGTGNYGYTF	TGTGCCAGTAGTATGGGGACAGGCAACTATGGCTACACCTTC
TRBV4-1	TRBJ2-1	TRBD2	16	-	CASSSSAGETYNEQFF	TGCGCCAGCAGCTCGTCGGCGGGGGAGACCTACAATGAGCAGTTCTTC
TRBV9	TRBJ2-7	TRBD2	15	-	CASSVEAGGHYEQYF	TGTGCCAGCAGCGTAGAAGCGGGGGGGCACTACGAGCAGTACTTC
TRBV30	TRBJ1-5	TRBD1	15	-	CAWSTWDRGNQPQHF	TGTGCCTGGAGTACATGGGACAGGGGGAATCAGCCCCAGCATTTT
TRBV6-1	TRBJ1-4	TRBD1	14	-	CASSEYRGEWKLFF	TGTGCCAGCAGTGAGTACAGGGGCGAGTGGAAACTGTTTTTT
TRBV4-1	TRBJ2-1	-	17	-	CASSPLALISSYNEQFF	TGCGCCAGCAGCCCATTAGCTCTAATTAGCTCCTACAATGAGCAGTTCTTC
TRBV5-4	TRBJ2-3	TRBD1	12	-	CASSQQGYTQYF	TGTGCCAGCAGCCAACAGGGGTATACGCAGTATTTT
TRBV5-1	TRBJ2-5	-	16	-	CASKPVGEGGQETQYF	TGCGCCAGCAAACCCGTGGGGGAGGGGGGCCAAGAGACCCAGTACTTC
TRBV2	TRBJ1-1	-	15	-	CASRITGQKGTEAFF	TGTGCCAGCAGAATAACCGGCCAGAAGGGGACTGAAGCTTTCTTT
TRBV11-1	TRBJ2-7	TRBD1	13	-	CASSLETGLEQYF	TGTGCCAGCAGCTTAGAGACAGGGCTCGAGCAGTACTTC
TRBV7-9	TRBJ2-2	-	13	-	CACYHGEAGELFF	TGTGCCTGCTACCACGGGGAAGCCGGGGAGCTGTTTTTT
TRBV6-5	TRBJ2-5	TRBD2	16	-	CASSYEAWGGQETQYF	TGTGCCAGCAGTTACGAAGCTTGGGGGGGCCAAGAGACCCAGTACTTC
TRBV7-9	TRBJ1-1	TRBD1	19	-	CASSSPLRDRGRVITEAFF	TGTGCCAGCAGCTCACCTCTCCGGGACAGGGGGCGGGTAATCACTGAAGCTTTCTTT
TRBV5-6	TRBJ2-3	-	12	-	CASSFAGSGKYF	TGTGCCAGCAGCTTCGCGGGAAGTGGGAAGTATTTT
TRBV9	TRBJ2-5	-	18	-	CASSVATRESATEETQYF	TGTGCCAGCAGCGTAGCTACAAGGGAGTCGGCCACAGAAGAGACCCAGTACTTC
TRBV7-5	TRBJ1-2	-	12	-	CVRSPQGYGYTF	TGTGTCAGAAGCCCACAGGGTTATGGCTACACCTTC
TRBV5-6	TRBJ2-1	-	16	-	CASSDLGFKVGNEQFF	TGTGCCAGCAGCGACCTAGGTTTTAAGGTCGGCAATGAGCAGTTCTTC
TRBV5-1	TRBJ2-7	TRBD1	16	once	CASSLGGQVSAYEQYF	TGCGCCAGCAGCTTGGGCGGACAGGTTTCAGCCTACGAGCAGTACTTC
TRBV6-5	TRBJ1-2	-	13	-	CASSSRATYGYTF	TGTGCCAGCAGTTCCAGGGCGACCTATGGCTACACCTTC
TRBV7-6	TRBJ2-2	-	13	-	CASSFRRDGELFF	TGTGCCAGCAGCTTTAGACGGGACGGGGAGCTGTTTTTT
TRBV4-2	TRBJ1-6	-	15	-	CASSQGAGDNSPLHF	TGTGCCAGCAGCCAAGGGGCAGGGGATAATTCACCCCTCCACTTT
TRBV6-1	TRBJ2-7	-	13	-	CASGWGGDYEQYF	TGTGCCAGTGGGTGGGGCGGAGACTACGAGCAGTACTTC
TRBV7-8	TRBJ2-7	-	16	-	CASSLSSGEVSYEQYF	TGTGCCAGCAGCTTATCGTCGGGGGAGGTATCCTACGAGCAGTACTTC
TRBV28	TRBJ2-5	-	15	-	CASSSRAGAQETQYF	TGTGCCAGCAGTTCCCGCGCGGGGGCCCAAGAGACCCAGTACTTC
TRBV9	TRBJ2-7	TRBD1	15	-	CASSVDGQGAYEQYF	TGTGCCAGCAGCGTGGACGGACAGGGGGCCTACGAGCAGTACTTC
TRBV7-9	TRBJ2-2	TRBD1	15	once	CASSATGGNTGELFF	TGTGCCAGCAGCGCGACAGGGGGGAACACCGGGGAGCTGTTTTTT
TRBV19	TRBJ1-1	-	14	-	CASKIQGPNTEAFF	TGTGCCAGTAAGATACAGGGCCCGAACACTGAAGCTTTCTTT
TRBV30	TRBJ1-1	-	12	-	CARGRGNTEAFF	TGTGCGCGGGGGAGGGGGAACACTGAAGCTTTCTTT
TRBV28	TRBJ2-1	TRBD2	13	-	CASIGTSYNEQFF	TGTGCCAGCATAGGGACTAGCTACAATGAGCAGTTCTTC
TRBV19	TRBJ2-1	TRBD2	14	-	CASAGTSSYNEQFF	TGTGCCAGTGCCGGGACTAGCTCCTACAATGAGCAGTTCTTC
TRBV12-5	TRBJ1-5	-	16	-	CASGLAGVGGNQPQHF	TGTGCTAGTGGTTTGGCCGGGGTTGGGGGCAATCAGCCCCAGCATTTT
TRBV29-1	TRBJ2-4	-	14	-	CSVWVGVAKNIQYF	TGCAGCGTTTGGGTAGGGGTAGCCAAAAACATTCAGTACTTC
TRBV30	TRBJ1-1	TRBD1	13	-	CAWSRTGATEAFF	TGTGCCTGGAGTAGAACAGGGGCAACTGAAGCTTTCTTT
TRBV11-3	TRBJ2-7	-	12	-	CASSLNSYEQYF	TGTGCCAGCAGCCTAAATTCCTACGAGCAGTACTTC
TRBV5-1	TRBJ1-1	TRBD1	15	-	CASSSGTGSATEAFF	TGCGCCAGCAGCTCCGGGACAGGGTCGGCGACTGAAGCTTTCTTT
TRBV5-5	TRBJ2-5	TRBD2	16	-	CASSLPLGLAGETQYF	TGTGCCAGCAGCTTGCCCCTCGGACTAGCGGGGGAGACCCAGTACTTC
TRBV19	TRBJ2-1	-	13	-	CASSTGLNNEQFF	TGTGCCAGTAGTACAGGACTGAACAATGAGCAGTTCTTC
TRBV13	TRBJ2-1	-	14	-	CASSLPGIYNEQFF	TGTGCCAGCAGCTTACCAGGGATCTACAATGAGCAGTTCTTC
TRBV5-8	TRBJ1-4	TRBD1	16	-	CASSLGDRRTNEKLFF	TGTGCCAGCAGCTTGGGGGACAGGAGAACTAATGAAAAACTGTTTTTT
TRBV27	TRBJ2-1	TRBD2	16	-	CASRIAGGSSYNEQFF	TGTGCCAGCAGAATAGCGGGAGGGAGCTCCTACAATGAGCAGTTCTTC
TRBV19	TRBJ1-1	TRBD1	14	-	CASSTRQGHTEAFF	TGTGCCAGTAGTACGAGACAGGGTCACACTGAAGCTTTCTTT
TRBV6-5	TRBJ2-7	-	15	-	CASSRGLDPIYEQYF	TGTGCCAGCAGTAGAGGGTTAGACCCAATATACGAGCAGTACTTC
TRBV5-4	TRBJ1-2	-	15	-	CASSLVVRGEVGYTF	TGTGCCAGCAGCTTGGTCGTTCGGGGGGAGGTTGGCTACACCTTC
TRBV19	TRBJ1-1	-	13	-	CASRPAGTEGAFF	TGTGCCAGCCGACCGGCGGGGACGGAAGGAGCTTTCTTT